This entry lists 27 T cell receptor beta chains sequenced from one sample in a study of T cell clones after liver transplantation (dated by TCRdb to the late 2010s). The library was prepared using the immunoSEQ multiplex PCR assay. Held by TCRdb, this immuneACCESS table contains in-frame sequences only and omits some clones. Under half of the omission traces to an unresolved V gene where checked; the cause of the rest is unknown. The sample table lists over 100,000 clones, 80% to 85% of them with a count of one. The ten top clones hold approximately 0.99% of the sample. What this sample's time point label stands for: pre-transplant. Material: CD4+ T cells from blood, obtained before liver transplant. The receptors here all came from a human donor who received a liver transplant.

The rearrangement uses TRBV4-1 and TRBJ1-5; D ambiguous. CDR3 length equals 15 residues. Germline V CDR1 and CDR2: MGHRA, YSYEKL. V dropped 1 base and J dropped 1 base, with 8 bases sitting between them. Written as DNA, the CDR3 is TGCGCCAGCAGCCAAGGGCCCAGCAGCAATCAGCCCCAGCATTTT. Protein sequence: CASSQGPSSNQPQHF.

This chain connects TRBV6-1 to TRBJ2-7, with D perhaps given as TRBD1 or TRBD2 (5 bases each). The CDR3 covers 16 residues. V lost 4 bases to trimming and J lost 2 bases, with 18 bases between them. The V gene's germline CDR1 is MNHNS and CDR2 SASEGT. DNA for the CDR3: TGTGCCAGCAGTGGCGAATCCGGGACCGGGACCTACGAGCAGTACTTC. It yields the protein CASSGESGTGTYEQYF.

The V and J genes are TRBV7-2 and TRBJ2-7; 7 bases match TRBD1. V lost 4 bases, J lost 5 bases, and 8 bases stayed unmatched. In germline, CDR1 is SGHTA, CDR2 FQGNSA. This CDR3 is built from 14 residues. CDR3 loop: CASSYRDSSHEQYF. In nucleotides, the CDR3 is TGTGCCAGCAGCTACCGGGACAGCTCGCACGAGCAGTACTTC.

This clone has a handful of counts. This chain links TRBV20-1 with TRBJ1-5; no definite D call. The germline V and J ends were trimmed by 4 bases and 9 bases, with 10 bases remaining between them. From germline, CDR1 is DFQATT and CDR2 SNEGSKA (reference sequence). The CDR3 spans 11 residues. CDR3 nucleotides: TGCAGTGCTACCCCCAGCGGGCCCCAGCATTTT. Its protein product is CSATPSGPQHF.

The chain is built from TRBV7-2 and TRBJ1-2; perhaps TRBD1 as D (5 bases). The CDR3 covers 14 residues. The V and J ends lost 7 bases and 7 bases respectively, with 19 bases between them. From germline, CDR1 is SGHTA and CDR2 FQGNSA. CDR3 loop: CASTFQGGVGGYTF. The CDR3, as DNA: TGTGCCAGCACCTTCCAGGGAGGGGTTGGTGGCTACACCTTC. Full variable domain (missing parts from reference TRBV7-2 and TRBJ1-2): GAGVSQSPSNKVTEKGKDVELRCDPISGHTALYWYRQSLGQGLEFLIYFQGNSAPDKSGLPSDRFSAERTGGSVSTLTIQRTQQEDSAVYLCASTFQGGVGGYTFGSGTRLTVV.

The chain links TRBV6-5 to TRBJ2-3; D is undetermined. Germline CDR1 MNHEY, CDR2 SVGAGI. V shed 5 bases and J shed 6 bases, with 12 bases lying between them. This CDR3 comprises 13 residues. The CDR3 nucleotides read TGTGCCAGCAGTAGTCCGGTTCTCGATACGCAGTATTTT. It is translated as CASSSPVLDTQYF.

The chain employs TRBV2 and TRBJ2-1; D remains ambiguous. The CDR3 consists of 11 residues. The V gene's germline CDR1 is SNHLY and CDR2 FYNNEI. The V end was cut by 7 bases, the J end by 2 bases, with 3 bases between. The CDR3 spells CASNTYNEQFF. The CDR3, as DNA: TGTGCCAGCAACACCTACAATGAGCAGTTCTTC.

CDR3 DNA: TGTGCCAGCAGCGTAGCGGGACTAGCGGATACAGATACGCAGTATTTT. Translation gives CASSVAGLADTDTQYF. The chain couples TRBV9 to TRBJ2-3; 11 nucleotides align to TRBD2. Trimming removed 0 bases from V and 3 bases from J; junction bases left unmatched: 3. The germline gives CDR1 SGDLS, CDR2 YYNGEE. CDR3 length: 16 amino acids.

The V call is TRBV4-3, the J call TRBJ1-2, with D uncertain. With 1 base removed from V and 3 bases from J, the gap between germline ends came to 9 bases. This CDR3 spans 14 amino acids. The V gene's germline CDR1 is LGHNA and CDR2 YSLEER. For the CDR3, the DNA is TGCGCCAGCAGCCAAGTGGGCGGAGACTATGGCTACACCTTC. This sequence encodes CASSQVGGDYGYTF.

The chain carries TRBV5-4 and TRBJ2-7; TRBD2 aligns across 12 bases. The CDR3 contains 18 residues. Germline V gene sequence: CDR1 SGHNT, CDR2 YYREEE (reference sequence). The J segment lost 4 bases and the V segment lost 4 bases, leaving 15 bases of the junction unmatched. Here the CDR3 DNA reads TGTGCCAGCAGCCTCAAAATAGAGACTAGCGGGGGACCTTACGAGCAGTACTTC. It encodes CASSLKIETSGGPYEQYF.

A single count supports this clone. J is TRBJ2-2 and V is TRBV4-2, with 10 bases identical to TRBD1. The germline V gene has CDR1 LGHNA and CDR2 YNFKEQ. The CDR3 covers 17 residues. J lost 8 bases, V lost 0 bases, and 9 bases had no gene match. Written as DNA, the CDR3 is TGTGCCAGCAGCCAAGAGTTCCGGGACAGGGGTCGTGGGGAGCTGTTTTTT. Translation: CASSQEFRDRGRGELFF.

The V and J genes are TRBV5-1 and TRBJ1-6; D might be TRBD1 (5 bases). V gave up 4 bases and J gave up 7 bases, with 12 bases separating them. The CDR3 length is 14 residues. The V gene's germline CDR1 is SGHRS and CDR2 YFSETQ. CDR3 coding DNA: TGCGCCAGCAGCATGGGGACGCAGAATTCACCCCTCCACTTT. This codes for CASSMGTQNSPLHF. Full variable domain (rest looked up from reference TRBV5-1 and TRBJ1-6): KAGVTQTPRYLIKTRGQQVTLSCSPISGHRSVSWYQQTPGQGLQFLFEYFSETQRNKGNFPGRFSGRQFSNSRSEMNVSTLELGDSALYLCASSMGTQNSPLHFGNGTRLTVT.

The chain carries TRBV19 and TRBJ1-3; D possibly corresponds to TRBD1 (5 bases). The CDR3 runs 14 residues. The V end lost 7 bases, the J end lost 3 bases, and 13 bases lay between the germline ends. Germline CDR1 LNHDA, CDR2 SQIVND (reference sequence). The CDR3 region has the DNA TGTGCCAGTACCCAGATGCAGGGTGGAAACACCATATATTTT. Protein product: CASTQMQGGNTIYF.

The J gene is TRBJ1-5, the V gene TRBV6-5; D may be TRBD1 (5 bases). V was shortened by 6 bases and J by 6 bases, with 15 bases between the two germline ends. CDR3 length equals 14 residues. CDR1 and CDR2 (germline): MNHEY, SVGAGI. The CDR3: CASRGDGGGQPQHF. In nucleotides, the CDR3 is TGTGCCAGCAGAGGGGACGGTGGGGGTCAGCCCCAGCATTTT.

The chain uses TRBV4-2 and TRBJ2-6; D remains unclear. The length of the CDR3 is 15 residues. Deletions cut 2 bases from V and 0 bases from J, with 5 bases between. The germline V gene has CDR1 LGHNA and CDR2 YNFKEQ. CDR3 protein: CASSQRHSGANVLTF. The CDR3 DNA reads TGTGCCAGCAGCCAAAGACACTCTGGGGCCAACGTCCTGACTTTC.

The chain is built from TRBV18 and TRBJ1-1; TRBD1 matches at 7 bases. V trimming: 6 bases; J trimming: 5 bases; junction bases outside the gene matches: 6. Germline CDR1 reads KGHSH; CDR2 reads LQKENI. The CDR3 loop spans 13 amino acids. The CDR3 here is CASSQDRRTEAFF. In nucleotides, the CDR3 is TGTGCCAGCTCCCAGGACAGGCGGACTGAAGCTTTCTTT.

Worth noting for this clone: This sample includes further DNA sequences coding for the same CDR3. The gene calls are TRBV30 and TRBJ2-1, with 8 nucleotides matching TRBD2. CDR3 length: 18 amino acids. The V gene's germline CDR1 is GTSNPN and CDR2 SVGIG (reference sequence). With V trimmed by 3 bases and J by 3 bases, 16 bases remained unmatched. The CDR3 spells CAWSVLAGGRNYYNEQFF. In nucleotides, the CDR3 is TGTGCCTGGAGCGTACTGGCGGGGGGCCGAAACTACTACAATGAGCAGTTCTTC.

A single count supports this clone. This rearrangement joins TRBV28 to TRBJ1-5; D is possibly TRBD1 (5 bases). V was cut by 7 bases and J by 3 bases, with 19 bases left in between. The CDR3 is 16 residues long. Germline values: CDR1 MDHEN, CDR2 SYDVKM. The CDR3 nucleotides read TGTGCCAGCACCCCCGGGGACCGCGATAACAATCAGCCCCAGCATTTT. Amino acids: CASTPGDRDNNQPQHF.

This clone has a single count. V usage is TRBV11-3 and J usage is TRBJ2-1; D unresolved. Trimming took 5 bases from V and 6 from J, leaving 14 bases between them. Germline lookup yields CDR1 SGHNT and CDR2 YENEEA. The CDR3 has 14 residues. The CDR3 DNA follows: TGTGCCAGCAGCGCCGGGTTAGGGCCCAATGAGCAGTTCTTC. Amino acids: CASSAGLGPNEQFF.

The chain employs TRBV9 and TRBJ1-3; possible D gene TRBD1, 6 bases. Trimming pared 7 bases from V and 4 bases from J, leaving 9 bases between. CDR3 length: 12 residues. Germline V gene lookup returns CDR1 SGDLS and CDR2 YYNGEE. CDR3 sequence reads: CASGQIGNTIYF. The CDR3 bases are TGTGCCAGCGGACAGATAGGAAACACCATATATTTT.

V is TRBV15 and J is TRBJ2-3; D gene uncertain. Germline-derived CDR1 and CDR2 are LNHNV and YYDKDF (reference sequence). This CDR3 has 14 residues. Between the trimmed V and J ends, which lost 6 bases and 10 bases, there was a span of 20 bases. The CDR3 nucleotides read TGTGCCACCAGACATAACTCCTCTCCTGATGCGCAGTATTTT. Amino acids: CATRHNSSPDAQYF.

The chain has TRBV5-1 and TRBJ2-3; D possibly corresponds to TRBD1 (5 bases). The CDR3 has 12 residues. Trimming shortened V by 7 bases and J by 4 bases, and 10 bases separated the two germline ends. The germline gives CDR1 SGHRS, CDR2 YFSETQ. The CDR3 loop reads CASGANPDTQYF. The CDR3, as DNA: TGCGCCAGCGGGGCTAACCCAGATACGCAGTATTTT.

This chain links TRBV7-2 with TRBJ1-5; 7 nucleotides align to TRBD1. V was pared by 4 bases and J by 3 bases, with 9 bases of the junction left unmatched. Per the germline V gene, CDR1 is SGHTA and CDR2 is FQGNSA. This CDR3 has 16 residues. The CDR3: CASSSEGQAYNQPQHF. Written as DNA, the CDR3 is TGTGCCAGCAGCTCGGAAGGACAGGCTTACAATCAGCCCCAGCATTTT.

J is TRBJ2-1 and V is TRBV19; possible D gene TRBD1, 6 bases. V gave up 7 bases and J gave up 12 bases, with 19 bases separating them. Per germline, CDR1 LNHDA and CDR2 SQIVND (reference sequence). There are 13 residues in the CDR3. The CDR3 reads CASIGDTGKRQFF. In DNA form, the CDR3 reads TGTGCCAGTATTGGGGATACAGGGAAAAGGCAGTTCTTC.

The chain is built from TRBV10-2 and TRBJ1-6, with TRBD1 identical over 10 bases. The length of the CDR3 is 15 residues. V lost 7 bases to trimming and J lost 10 bases; unmatched junction nucleotides: 10. Germline V gene lookup returns CDR1 WSHSY and CDR2 SAAADI. DNA of the CDR3: TGCGCCAGCATAATAGGGGACAGGGGAAGCTCACCCCTCCACTTT. This sequence encodes CASIIGDRGSSPLHF.

The chain is built from TRBV6-1 and TRBJ1-1, with 9 bases matching TRBD1. Germline CDR1 and CDR2: MNHNS and SASEGT. The CDR3 sequence is 14 residues long. After removal of 5 bases from V and 4 bases from J, the junction contained 5 bases not matched to a gene. As DNA, the CDR3 is TGTGCCAGCAGTATATTACAGGGGGCCACTGAAGCTTTCTTT. It yields the protein CASSILQGATEAFF.

The chain is built from TRBV9 and TRBJ2-5; D unresolved. Looked up from germline, CDR1 is SGDLS and CDR2 is YYNGEE. With 0 bases removed from V and 2 bases from J, the gap between germline ends came to 11 bases. The CDR3 runs to 15 residues. CDR3 DNA sequence: TGTGCCAGCAGCGTAGACCTAGGCTTGCAAGAGACCCAGTACTTC. It codes for CASSVDLGLQETQYF.